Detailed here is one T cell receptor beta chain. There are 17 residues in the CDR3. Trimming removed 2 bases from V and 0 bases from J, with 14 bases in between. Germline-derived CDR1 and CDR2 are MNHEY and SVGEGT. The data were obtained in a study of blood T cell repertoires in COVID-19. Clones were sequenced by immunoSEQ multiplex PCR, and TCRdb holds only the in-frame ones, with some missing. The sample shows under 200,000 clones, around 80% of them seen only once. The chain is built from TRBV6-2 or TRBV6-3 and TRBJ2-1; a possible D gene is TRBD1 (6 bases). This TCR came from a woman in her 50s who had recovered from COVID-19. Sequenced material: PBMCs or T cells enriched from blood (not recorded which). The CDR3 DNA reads TGTGCCAGCAGTTACCTTCGAGGGGGAAGCTCCTACAATGAGCAGTTCTTC. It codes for CASSYLRGGSSYNEQFF.